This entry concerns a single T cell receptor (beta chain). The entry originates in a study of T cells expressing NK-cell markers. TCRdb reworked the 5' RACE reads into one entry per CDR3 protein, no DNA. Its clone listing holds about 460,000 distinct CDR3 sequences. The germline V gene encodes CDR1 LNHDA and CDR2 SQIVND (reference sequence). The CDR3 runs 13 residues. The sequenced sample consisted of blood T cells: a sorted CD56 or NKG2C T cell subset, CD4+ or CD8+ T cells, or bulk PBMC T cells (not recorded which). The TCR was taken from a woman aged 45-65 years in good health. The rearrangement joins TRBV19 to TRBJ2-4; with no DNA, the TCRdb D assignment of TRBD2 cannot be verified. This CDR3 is CASGSGGGAIQYF.